This entry concerns a single T cell receptor beta chain. The sample belongs to a study of T cell changes during pregnancy in multiple sclerosis. Trimming removed 7 bases from V and 3 bases from J; junction bases left unmatched: 15. The germline gives CDR1 SNHLY, CDR2 FYNNEI. CDR3 size: 17 residues. The data were produced by immunoSEQ multiplex PCR, yet TCRdb's version contains in-frame clones alone and is incomplete. The table has fewer than 50,000 clones, roughly 93% seen once. The sample consisted of CD8+ T cells from peripheral blood mononuclear cells, taken in the first trimester of pregnancy. The chain couples TRBV2 to TRBJ1-2, with TRBD1 matching over 9 bases. The receptor was derived from a female donor with multiple sclerosis, enrolled in a pregnancy study. DNA of the CDR3: TGTGCCAGCATTGGGTCTGCCCGGGACAGGGACTACTATGGCTACACCTTC. Amino acid sequence: CASIGSARDRDYYGYTF. Filled out from reference TRBV2 and TRBJ1-2, the complete variable domain reads EPEVTQTPSHQVTQMGQEVILRCVPISNHLYFYWYRQILGQKVEFLVSFYNNEISEKSEIFDDQFSVERPDGSNFTLKIRSTKLEDSAMYFCASIGSARDRDYYGYTFGSGTRLTVV.